These 13 T cell receptor beta chains were all obtained from the same sample, sequenced in a study of T cell changes during pregnancy in multiple sclerosis. Method: immunoSEQ multiplex PCR; TCRdb's copy keeps in-frame clones and lacks some. The repertoire has about 69,000 clones, roughly 91% of them found once; the top ten carry roughly 1.3%. Sequenced material: peripheral blood, taken in the third trimester of pregnancy. The receptors stem from a female donor with multiple sclerosis, enrolled in a pregnancy study.

The rearrangement uses TRBV2 and TRBJ2-5, with unresolved D. Per the germline V gene, CDR1 is SNHLY and CDR2 is FYNNEI. The CDR3 covers 13 residues. CDR3 in amino acids: CATELLRQETQYF. The CDR3, as DNA: TGTGCAACCGAGTTGCTGCGCCAAGAGACCCAGTACTTC.

This clone was detected only once. V gene TRBV19 combines with J gene TRBJ2-1, with 7 bases aligning to TRBD2. The junction had 19 bases not matched to a gene; V was cut back by 5 bases and J by 3 bases. This CDR3 region has 19 residues. In germline, CDR1 is LNHDA, CDR2 SQIVND (reference sequence). The CDR3 coding sequence is TGTGCCAGTAGTGTATACGGTAGCTCCGGGGGGAGTTTCTACAATGAGCAGTTCTTC. It is translated as CASSVYGSSGGSFYNEQFF.

This chain connects TRBV28 to TRBJ1-2; D perhaps matches TRBD1 (6 bases). Trimming removed 6 bases from V and 2 bases from J, with 10 bases in between. The germline V gene has CDR1 MDHEN and CDR2 SYDVKM. CDR3 size: 13 residues. CDR3 region: CASSVQGNYGYTF. CDR3 sequence (DNA): TGTGCCAGCAGCGTACAGGGAAACTATGGCTACACCTTC.

J is TRBJ2-7 and V is TRBV15; 7 nucleotides align to TRBD2. Germline CDR1 reads LNHNV; CDR2 reads YYDKDF (reference sequence). The CDR3 extends over 16 amino acids. V was clipped by 2 bases and J by 0 bases; unmatched bases: 7. The CDR3 sequence is CATSRNSAGFSYEQYF. For the CDR3, the DNA is TGTGCCACCAGCAGAAACTCAGCGGGATTCTCCTACGAGCAGTACTTC.

V is TRBV7-3 and J is TRBJ1-1; TRBD1 matches 8 bases. With V trimmed by 3 bases and J by 1 base, 1 base remained unmatched. The germline V gene has CDR1 SGHTA and CDR2 FQGTGA. CDR3 length equals 14 residues. CDR3 in DNA: TGTGCCAGCAGCTTTACAGGGGGGAACACTGAAGCTTTCTTT. Amino acids: CASSFTGGNTEAFF. Full variable domain (missing parts from reference TRBV7-3 and TRBJ1-1): GAGVSQTPSNKVTEKGKYVELRCDPISGHTALYWYRQSLGQGPEFLIYFQGTGAADDSGLPNDRFFAVRPEGSVSTLKIQRTERGDSAVYLCASSFTGGNTEAFFGQGTRLTVV.

This chain connects TRBV11-3 to TRBJ2-7; 7 bases fit TRBD2. Germline loops: CDR1 SGHNT, CDR2 YENEEA. The CDR3 loop spans 15 amino acids. The junction had 7 bases not matched to a gene; V was cut back by 5 bases and J by 0 bases. The CDR3 spells CASSRQGGGSYEQYF. The CDR3 DNA sequence: TGTGCCAGCAGCCGTCAGGGCGGGGGCTCCTACGAGCAGTACTTC.

The J gene is TRBJ2-2, the V gene TRBV11-2; 7 positions match TRBD2. CDR3 length equals 18 residues. The germline gives CDR1 SGHAT, CDR2 FQNNGV. V gave up 2 bases and J gave up 1 base; unmatched junction bases: 10. The CDR3 here is CASSLPNLPGGNTGELFF. DNA of the CDR3: TGTGCCAGCAGCTTACCTAATCTTCCGGGGGGGAACACCGGGGAGCTGTTTTTT.

The CDR3 coding sequence is TGTGCCAGCAGGACAGGGGCCGGGGAGCTGTTTTTT. This gives the protein CASRTGAGELFF. This chain connects TRBV27 to TRBJ2-2; 8 nucleotides agree with TRBD1. V was clipped by 6 bases and J by 6 bases; unmatched bases: 0. The CDR3 is 12 residues long. From germline, CDR1 is MNHEY and CDR2 SMNVEV (reference sequence).

The chain uses TRBV11-2 and TRBJ1-1; D not resolved. CDR3 length: 16 residues. V gave up 4 bases and J gave up 2 bases, with 17 bases separating them. CDR1 is SGHAT, CDR2 FQNNGV, per germline. The CDR3: CASSSVRRGRNTEAFF. The CDR3 DNA follows: TGTGCCAGCAGCTCCGTCCGTCGGGGTAGAAACACTGAAGCTTTCTTT.

The chain joins TRBV28 to TRBJ2-7, with a tentative D call TRBD2 (6 bases). There are 14 residues in the CDR3. The germline CDR1 and CDR2 sequences are MDHEN and SYDVKM. Trimming shortened V by 3 bases and J by 2 bases, and 11 bases separated the two germline ends. CDR3 DNA: TGTGCCAGCAGTTTGGGACTCACCACCTACGAGCAGTACTTC. The encoded protein is CASSLGLTTYEQYF.

The chain joins TRBV5-1 to TRBJ1-5; 7 nucleotides line up with TRBD1. The V segment lost 4 bases and the J segment 2 bases; nucleotides outside the gene matches: 9. Germline-derived CDR1 and CDR2 are SGHRS and YFSETQ. The CDR3 runs 16 residues. CDR3 nucleotides: TGCGCCAGCAGCCCGAGCCCCGGGACAGGCAATCAGCCCCAGCATTTT. It specifies CASSPSPGTGNQPQHF.

This clone occurred once. The rearrangement links TRBV9 to TRBJ2-5; 7 bases match TRBD2. The CDR3 spans 14 residues. V lost 1 base to trimming and J lost 0 bases; unmatched junction nucleotides: 0. CDR1 and CDR2 from the germline V gene are SGDLS and YYNGEE. The CDR3: CASSVLADQETQYF. The CDR3 bases are TGTGCCAGCAGCGTACTAGCGGACCAAGAGACCCAGTACTTC.

This clone was detected only once. The V call is TRBV19, the J call TRBJ1-3; no definite D call. Looked up from germline, CDR1 is LNHDA and CDR2 is SQIVND (reference sequence). Trimming stripped 8 bases from V and 4 bases from J, with 6 bases between. The CDR3 consists of 11 residues. The CDR3 here is CASCRGNTIYF. Here the CDR3 DNA reads TGTGCCAGTTGCAGGGGAAACACCATATATTTT. Filled out from reference TRBV19 and TRBJ1-3, the complete variable domain reads DGGITQSPKYLFRKEGQNVTLSCEQNLNHDAMYWYRQDPGQGLRLIYYSQIVNDFQKGDIAEGYSVSREKKESFPLTVTSAQKNPTAFYLCASCRGNTIYFGEGSWLTVV.